The rows below give T cell receptor beta chains drawn from one sample of a study of blood T cell repertoires in COVID-19. This table comes from immunoSEQ multiplex PCR, and its TCRdb copy is limited to in-frame clones, with some not included. The sample has some 300,000 clones, roughly 91% seen once; the top ten hold 2.5% to 3.5%. The sample was PBMCs or T cells enriched from blood (not recorded which). All receptors come from a woman in her forties or fifties who had been exposed to COVID-19. CDR3s include the opening cysteine and the closing phenylalanine or tryptophan. Fields, in order: CDR3 DNA, CDR3 protein, D gene, V gene, clone size, J gene. A D gene is named only where the DNA matches it firmly. Size is stated for part of the rows, as once, few or many counts, or as a class when the clone is expanded.

TGTGCCAGCAGGGCGGCCGGGACTAGCGGGGGATTCGGGGAGCTGTTTTTT CASRAAGTSGGFGELFF TRBD2 TRBV5-4 - TRBJ2-2
TGTGCCACCAGCACGACCCGTGGCGTAGCGAGCAATCAGCCCCAGCATTTT CATSTTRGVASNQPQHF - TRBV15 - TRBJ1-5
TGTGCCAGCAGCCAACCCACTAGCGGGGGGGCCGGGGAGCAGTACTTC CASSQPTSGGAGEQYF TRBD2 TRBV3-1/TRBV3-2 - TRBJ2-7
TGTGCCAGCACTGAGACAGGGGGACCACCCCTCCACTTT CASTETGGPPLHF TRBD1 TRBV2 - TRBJ1-6
TGCGCCAGCAGCTTACCAGGGGTGGCAGATACGCAGTATTTT CASSLPGVADTQYF - TRBV5-1 - TRBJ2-3
TGTGCTAGTGGTTTGGTACCGAGCAACAGGGGTCCCTACAATGAGCAGTTCTTC CASGLVPSNRGPYNEQFF TRBD1 TRBV12-5 - TRBJ2-1
TGTGCCAGCAGTGATATTGGGGGGGGGCCCGATACGCAGTATTTT CASSDIGGGPDTQYF - TRBV6-4 few TRBJ2-3
TGTGCCAGTAGTGCCAAGGCGGGTCTCTACGAGCAGTACTTC CASSAKAGLYEQYF - TRBV19 - TRBJ2-7
TGCGCCAGCAGCTACAGGGGTGGGTACTCCTACGAGCAGTACTTC CASSYRGGYSYEQYF TRBD1 TRBV5-1 few TRBJ2-7
TGTGCCATCAGTGAGGGGGGACAGACTAATCAGCCCCAGCATTTT CAISEGGQTNQPQHF TRBD1 TRBV10-3 - TRBJ1-5
TGTGCCAGCAGCTTACGGGAGGACATGAACACTGAAGCTTTCTTT CASSLREDMNTEAFF - TRBV5-4 once TRBJ1-1
TGTGCCAGCAGCCCCGGACAGGGGATAAATGTGAACACTGAAGCTTTCTTT CASSPGQGINVNTEAFF TRBD1 TRBV28 - TRBJ1-1
TGTGCCAGCAGCGTAGCGATGGGAGAGGCACCCCTCCACTTT CASSVAMGEAPLHF - TRBV9 - TRBJ1-6
TGTGCCAGCAGTGAAGGTTTGGACGCCTTAGGGGATGGCTACACCTTC CASSEGLDALGDGYTF - TRBV6-1 - TRBJ1-2
TGTGCCTGGAGTGTCCGACAGGGGGCAACTGAAGCTTTCTTT CAWSVRQGATEAFF TRBD1 TRBV30 - TRBJ1-1
TGTGCCAGCAGTTTATCGGCGACAGGGCTCTATGGCTACACCTTC CASSLSATGLYGYTF TRBD1 TRBV28 few TRBJ1-2
TGTGCCAGCAGCAAATTACCTAGCCCTACATATGGCTACACCTTC CASSKLPSPTYGYTF - TRBV21-1 - TRBJ1-2
TGCGCCAGCAGCGGGACTAGCGGACCTTACAATGAGCAGTTCTTC CASSGTSGPYNEQFF TRBD2 TRBV5-1 once TRBJ2-1
TGTGCCACCAGTGACCGAGTGGGGCCCTCCTACAATGAGCAGTTCTTC CATSDRVGPSYNEQFF - TRBV24-1 - TRBJ2-1
TGTGCCAGCAGCTTAGTAGGGCGGGGACAGGTAGGAGGCTACACCTTC CASSLVGRGQVGGYTF TRBD1 TRBV7-9 - TRBJ1-2
TGTGCCAGTAGGTTATCCGGGACAGGGGCGTCCCACGGCTACACCTTC CASRLSGTGASHGYTF TRBD1 TRBV19 - TRBJ1-2
TGTGCCAGCTCACCTTCCGGGGGAAACACCATATATTTT CASSPSGGNTIYF - TRBV5-4 - TRBJ1-3
TGCGCCAGCAGCTTAAACAGGGGAGAAGGTGGAAACACCATATATTTT CASSLNRGEGGNTIYF TRBD1 TRBV5-1 once TRBJ1-3
TGTGCCATCGGCAGGGAGGTCAGCACTGAAGCTTTCTTT CAIGREVSTEAFF - TRBV10-3 once TRBJ1-1
TGTGCCACAAGCCGGGACTGGGCTTACGAGCAGTACTTC CATSRDWAYEQYF - TRBV15 - TRBJ2-7
TGTGCCAGTAGCCGAACAAGCAGGGGGTCTGTGTCTAGTGAGCAGTTCTTC CASSRTSRGSVSSEQFF TRBD1 TRBV19 - TRBJ2-1